Shown below are 21 T cell receptor beta chains from a single sample sequenced in a study of siplizumab effects on memory and regulatory T cells. The mixed lymphocyte reaction cells were grown together in coculture at 37°C for roughly six days. Their antigens remain unidentified. Assay: immunoSEQ multiplex PCR; the TCRdb copy retains only in-frame clones and omits some. The sample includes more than 6,500 clones, roughly a third of them seen just once. The sequencing sample was made of CFSE-low (dividing) CD8+ T cells sorted from an allogeneic mixed lymphocyte reaction. The receptor source for this set is a human donor in good health; the cells came from an allogeneic mixed lymphocyte reaction.

This clone has a handful of counts. V gene TRBV7-9 combines with J gene TRBJ2-1, with D perhaps matching TRBD2 (5 bases). V lost 3 bases to trimming and J lost 6 bases, with 9 bases between them. CDR1 and CDR2 (germline): SEHNR, FQNEAQ (reference sequence). This CDR3 is built from 13 residues. CDR3 in DNA: TGTGCCAGCAGCTTGTCACTAGTCAATGAGCAGTTCTTC. It is translated as CASSLSLVNEQFF.

The chain uses TRBV21-1 and TRBJ1-3. TRBV21-1 is flagged as a pseudogene. CDR3 size: 13 residues. The CDR3 bases are TGTGCCAGCAGCCCCCCGGGAGGAAACACCATATATTTT. It translates to CASSPPGGNTIYF.

The chain joins TRBV6-5 to TRBJ2-3; 8 nucleotides align to TRBD1. Unmatched junction bases numbered 7, after V lost 6 bases and J lost 2 bases. In germline, CDR1 is MNHEY, CDR2 SVGAGI. CDR3 length: 15 residues. The CDR3 is CASSSGTGFTDTQYF. In DNA form, the CDR3 reads TGTGCCAGCAGCTCCGGGACAGGCTTCACAGATACGCAGTATTTT.

This clone was seen only a few times. The J gene is TRBJ1-5, the V gene TRBV7-8; D ambiguous. Germline V gene lookup returns CDR1 SGHVS and CDR2 FQNEAQ. The V gene lost 2 bases and the J gene lost 7 bases, with 6 bases spanning the gap. The CDR3 runs to 12 residues. The CDR3 sequence is CASSLSVQPQHF. CDR3 in DNA: TGTGCCAGCAGCTTATCGGTCCAGCCCCAGCATTTT.

This clone was seen a few times. The chain is built from TRBV21-1 and TRBJ2-7; TRBD1 was called by the table and not checked on the DNA. TRBV21-1 corresponds to a pseudogene. The CDR3 has 15 residues. The CDR3 region has the DNA TGTGCCGGCTACCCTTACGGGGACAAGTACTACGAGCAGTACTTC. It is translated as CAGYPYGDKYYEQYF.

The chain joins TRBV11-3 to TRBJ2-3; D gene unclear. The ends were cut back, 5 bases at V and 5 bases at J, with 8 bases in the middle. Germline values: CDR1 SGHNT, CDR2 YENEEA. There are 12 residues in the CDR3. CDR3 region: CASSPNGDTQYF. The CDR3 DNA is TGTGCCAGCAGCCCGAATGGAGATACGCAGTATTTT.

In its sample, this clone ranks as medium-sized. The V and J genes are TRBV4-2 and TRBJ2-7, with TRBD2 as a possible D gene (6 bases). V was pared by 4 bases and J by 3 bases, with 16 bases between. From germline, CDR1 is LGHNA and CDR2 YNFKEQ. The CDR3 has 15 residues. In DNA, the CDR3 is TGTGCCAGCAGCCCAGGACTATTCGGGGACTACGAGCAGTACTTC. Its translation: CASSPGLFGDYEQYF.

This clone was counted a single time. The rearrangement joins TRBV28 to TRBJ1-2, with 7 positions matching TRBD1. This CDR3 is 17 amino acids long. V trimming: 3 bases; J trimming: 4 bases; junction bases outside the gene matches: 14. Germline V gene lookup returns CDR1 MDHEN and CDR2 SYDVKM. CDR3 nucleotide sequence: TGTGCCAGCAGTTTTTATCGGACAGGAAGTACCGGCTATGGCTACACCTTC. Encoded protein: CASSFYRTGSTGYGYTF.

The gene calls are TRBV4-1 and TRBJ2-4; 8 positions agree with TRBD2. Unmatched junction bases numbered 7, after V lost 2 bases and J lost 7 bases. Germline CDR1 and CDR2: MGHRA and YSYEKL. The CDR3 contains 15 residues. The DNA for the CDR3 is TGCGCCAGCAGCCAACCTTTAGCGGGATTTAACATTCAGTACTTC. Its translation: CASSQPLAGFNIQYF.

By share of the sample, this clone is medium-sized. The genes are TRBV5-8 and TRBJ1-5; weak D call: TRBD1 (6 bases). CDR1 is SGHTS and CDR2 is YDEGEE in the germline V gene. V lost 1 base, J lost 4 bases, and 12 bases lay in between. The CDR3 extends over 15 amino acids. The CDR3 sequence: CASSLSSGANQPQHF. The DNA for the CDR3 is TGTGCCAGCAGCTTGTCGTCAGGGGCTAATCAGCCCCAGCATTTT.

This chain joins TRBV15 and TRBJ2-1; D is uncertain. Trimming took off 1 base at V and 4 bases at J, with 20 bases between the two ends. CDR1 is LNHNV and CDR2 is YYDKDF in the germline V gene (reference sequence). The CDR3 contains 18 residues. The CDR3 sequence: CATSRGVRDGDKYNEQFF. In DNA form, the CDR3 reads TGTGCCACCAGCAGAGGGGTAAGAGATGGAGATAAGTACAATGAGCAGTTCTTC.

The rearrangement uses TRBV6-6 and TRBJ2-1; D unclear. Germline V gives CDR1 MNHNY, CDR2 SVGAGI (reference sequence). V was trimmed by 0 bases and J by 7 bases, leaving 7 bases between them. This CDR3 spans 13 amino acids. DNA for the CDR3: TGTGCCAGCAGTTACTCGAGATTAAATGAGCAGTTCTTC. It is translated as CASSYSRLNEQFF.

The sample holds a few counts of this clone. V and J are TRBV9 and TRBJ2-2, with D perhaps assigned TRBD1 or TRBD2 (6 bases each). V was trimmed by 4 bases and J by 6 bases, leaving 13 bases between them. CDR1 and CDR2 from the germline V gene are SGDLS and YYNGEE. The CDR3 sequence is 14 residues long. CDR3 bases: TGTGCCAGCAGCCCCGATCGGGGGCCCGGGGAGCTGTTTTTT. This encodes CASSPDRGPGELFF.

The sample holds a few counts of this clone. The chain is built from TRBV19 and TRBJ2-1; a possible D gene is TRBD1 (5 bases). The CDR3 is 14 amino acids. CDR1 and CDR2 (germline): LNHDA, SQIVND (reference sequence). V lost 8 bases and J 5 bases, leaving 16 bases between the germline ends. The CDR3 loop is CASVPQGSNNEQFF. The CDR3 DNA follows: TGTGCCAGTGTACCCCAGGGTTCTAACAATGAGCAGTTCTTC.

This chain joins TRBV6-1 and TRBJ1-3; D gene uncertain. This CDR3 spans 16 amino acids. CDR1 MNHNS and CDR2 SASEGT come from the germline V gene. V was trimmed by 2 bases and J by 0 bases, leaving 11 bases between them. The CDR3 loop reads CASSEWNLYSGNTIYF. Written as DNA, the CDR3 is TGTGCCAGCAGTGAATGGAACTTATACTCTGGAAACACCATATATTTT.

This clone was counted a few times. The CDR3 nucleotides are TGCGCCAGCAGCCCCTATCGTAGCGGGAGGGACGAGCAGTACTTC. It translates to CASSPYRSGRDEQYF. The V call is TRBV4-1, the J call TRBJ2-7, with 11 bases identical to TRBD2. Germline V gene lookup returns CDR1 MGHRA and CDR2 YSYEKL. Germline trimming cut 4 bases from V and 5 bases from J; bases unmatched to any gene: 7. The CDR3 is 15 amino acids.

The CDR3 protein is CASSLVAGSFLGNTIYF. CDR3 in DNA: TGTGCCAGCAGCTTAGTCGCGGGTTCCTTCTTGGGAAACACCATATATTTT. The chain employs TRBV11-2 and TRBJ1-3; no clear D gene. This CDR3 is built from 17 residues. Germline CDR1 and CDR2: SGHAT and FQNNGV. V was cut by 1 base and J by 4 bases, with 17 bases left in between.

The chain carries TRBV28 and TRBJ1-1; D might be TRBD1 (5 bases). The CDR3 length is 14 residues. Trimming stripped 4 bases from V and 1 base from J, with 10 bases between. Per germline, CDR1 MDHEN and CDR2 SYDVKM. CDR3 protein: CASSSPGQNTEAFF. The CDR3 DNA is TGTGCCAGCAGTTCTCCTGGACAGAACACTGAAGCTTTCTTT.

This clone was seen more than once but under ten times. This chain joins TRBV27 and TRBJ2-5; no definite D call. CDR3 length: 11 amino acids. V dropped 4 bases and J dropped 5 bases, with 5 bases sitting between them. Germline V lookup: CDR1 MNHEY, CDR2 SMNVEV (reference sequence). CDR3 nucleotides: TGTGCCAGCAGTTCTGACGAGACCCAGTACTTC. Its translation: CASSSDETQYF.

This clone was seen a few times. The V and J genes are TRBV16 and TRBJ1-2, with 10 bases identical to TRBD1. Germline V gene lookup returns CDR1 KGHSY and CDR2 FQNENV. The CDR3 has 15 residues. J was trimmed by 6 bases and V by 0 bases; bases with no gene match: 4. CDR3 sequence (DNA): TGTGCCAGCAGCCAATCCGGGACAGGGGCTAATGGCTACACCTTC. It codes for CASSQSGTGANGYTF.

The chain links TRBV10-3 to TRBJ2-3, with 7 bases fitting TRBD1. Germline V gives CDR1 ENHRY, CDR2 SYGVKD. The CDR3 is 15 residues long. With V trimmed by 5 bases and J by 0 bases, 5 bases remained unmatched. The CDR3 protein is CAISTGTDSTDTQYF. DNA of the CDR3: TGTGCCATCAGTACCGGGACAGATAGCACAGATACGCAGTATTTT.